The TCR beta chain under discussion was sequenced for a study of T cells in Graves' hyperthyroidism and ophthalmopathy. This clonotype was detected many times. Germline V gene sequence: CDR1 MNHEY, CDR2 SVGAGI. Trimming took off 4 bases at V and 0 bases at J, with 12 bases between the two ends. The CDR3 contains 15 residues. Enrolled ophthalmopathy patients presented with a Clinical Activity Score of at least 3, a NOSPECS grade of at least 4, and disease duration under 3 months. Template material for amplifying TCR beta CDR3 regions consisted of RNA transcripts. When the TCR CDR3 underwent first-round RT-PCR, the HTBI primer set was used. A single record per CDR3 protein comes from TCRdb applying MiXCR to the multiplex PCR reads. The sample has hundreds of thousands of distinct CDR3 sequences; around 20% are singletons.

Material: blood. V usage is TRBV6-5 and J usage is TRBJ1-1; D is unresolved. The TCR comes from a man younger than 40 with Graves' ophthalmopathy. CDR3 loop: CASSLLSSMNTEAFF. In nucleotides, the CDR3 is TGTGCCAGCAGTTTACTCAGCTCTATGAACACTGAAGCTTTCTTT.